This T cell receptor (beta chain) was recovered during a study of OX40 agonist ivuxolimab in advanced cancers. This clone has only one observation. What it recognizes is unknown. Here immunoSEQ multiplex PCR was the method, and the copy in TCRdb shows in-frame clones only, minus some. The data contain approximately 70,000 clones, roughly 90% of them singletons. Whole-study findings and limits: Expanded peripheral T cells had an undetermined antigen specificity. Compared with CD4+, CD8+ T cells on average had more expanded clones.

CDR1 is SGHVS and CDR2 is FNYEAQ in the germline V gene. The CDR3 is 13 residues long. V lost 5 bases to trimming and J lost 1 base, with 8 bases between them. This clonotype was obtained from an adult with an advanced solid tumor such as melanoma, head and neck, liver or kidney cancer. This material consisted of CD4+ or CD8+ T cells sorted from blood, taken in a trial of the OX40 agonist ivuxolimab. The chain carries TRBV7-6 and TRBJ2-5; D is ambiguous. The CDR3 here is CASSQRVQETQYF. CDR3 nucleotide sequence: TGTGCCAGCAGCCAGAGAGTCCAAGAGACCCAGTACTTC. Based on the CDR3 plus reference TRBV7-6 and TRBJ2-5, the full variable domain is GAGVSQSPRYKVTKRGQDVALRCDPISGHVSLYWYRQALGQGPEFLTYFNYEAQQDKSGLPNDRFSAERPEGSISTLTIQRTEQRDSAMYRCASSQRVQETQYFGPGTRLLVL.